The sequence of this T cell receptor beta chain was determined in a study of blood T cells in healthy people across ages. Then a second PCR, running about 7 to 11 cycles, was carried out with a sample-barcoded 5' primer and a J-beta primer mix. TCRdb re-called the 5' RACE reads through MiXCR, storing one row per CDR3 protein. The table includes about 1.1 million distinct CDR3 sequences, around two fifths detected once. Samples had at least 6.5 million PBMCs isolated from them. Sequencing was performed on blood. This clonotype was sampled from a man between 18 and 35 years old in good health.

CDR3 protein: CASSPEGRAGTDTQYF. CDR3 DNA: TGCGCCAGCAGCCCCGAGGGGCGAGCGGGCACAGATACGCAGTATTTT. The chain uses TRBV5-1 and TRBJ2-3; TRBD1 or TRBD2 may be the D gene (5 bases each). Looked up from germline, CDR1 is SGHRS and CDR2 is YFSETQ. This CDR3 is built from 16 residues. V was cut by 4 bases and J by 1 base, with 16 bases left in between.